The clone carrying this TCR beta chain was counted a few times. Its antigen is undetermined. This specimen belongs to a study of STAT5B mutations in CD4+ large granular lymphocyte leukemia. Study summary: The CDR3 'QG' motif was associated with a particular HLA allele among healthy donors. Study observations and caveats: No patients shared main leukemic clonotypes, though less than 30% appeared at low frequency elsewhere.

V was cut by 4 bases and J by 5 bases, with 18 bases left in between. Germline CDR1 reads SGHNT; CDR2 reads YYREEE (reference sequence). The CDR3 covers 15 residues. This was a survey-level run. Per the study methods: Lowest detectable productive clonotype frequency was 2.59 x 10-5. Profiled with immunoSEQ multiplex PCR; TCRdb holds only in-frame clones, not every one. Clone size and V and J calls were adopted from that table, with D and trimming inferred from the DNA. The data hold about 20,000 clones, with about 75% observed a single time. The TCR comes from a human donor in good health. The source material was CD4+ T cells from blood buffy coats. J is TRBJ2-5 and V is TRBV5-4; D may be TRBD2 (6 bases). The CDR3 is CASSDSRLVWETQYF. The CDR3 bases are TGTGCCAGCAGCGATTCTAGACTAGTATGGGAGACCCAGTACTTC.